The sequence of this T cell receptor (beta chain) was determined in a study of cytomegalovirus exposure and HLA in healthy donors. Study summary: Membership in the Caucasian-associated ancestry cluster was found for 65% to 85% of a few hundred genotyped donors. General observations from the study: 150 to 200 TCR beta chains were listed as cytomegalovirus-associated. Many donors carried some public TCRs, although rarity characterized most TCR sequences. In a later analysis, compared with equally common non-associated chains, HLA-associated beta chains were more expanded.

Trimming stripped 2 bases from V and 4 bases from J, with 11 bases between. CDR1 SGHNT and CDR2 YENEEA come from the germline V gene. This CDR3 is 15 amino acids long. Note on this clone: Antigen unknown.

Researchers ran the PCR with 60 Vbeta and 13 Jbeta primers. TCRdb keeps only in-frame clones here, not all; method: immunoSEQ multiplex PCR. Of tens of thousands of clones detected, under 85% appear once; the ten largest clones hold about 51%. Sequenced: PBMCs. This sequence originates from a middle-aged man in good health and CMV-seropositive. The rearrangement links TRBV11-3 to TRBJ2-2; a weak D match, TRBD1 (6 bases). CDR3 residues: CASSLRSGATGELFF. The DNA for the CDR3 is TGTGCCAGCAGCTTAAGGTCAGGGGCCACCGGGGAGCTGTTTTTT.